Each of the 20 T cell receptor beta chains below was sequenced from the same sample in a study of OX40 agonist ivuxolimab in advanced cancers. Only in-frame clones appear in the TCRdb table, and some are missing; sequencing was by immunoSEQ multiplex PCR. The sample comprises approximately 45,000 clones, approximately 83% of which are singletons, and 15% rests with the top ten. Sequences were derived from CD4+ or CD8+ T cells sorted from blood, sampled in a trial of the OX40 agonist ivuxolimab. Source of these receptors: an adult with an advanced solid tumor such as melanoma, head and neck, liver or kidney cancer.

This chain links TRBV2 with TRBJ1-3, with D hard to call. V was pared by 4 bases and J by 4 bases, with 2 bases between. CDR3 length: 11 amino acids. Germline loops: CDR1 SNHLY, CDR2 FYNNEI. CDR3 nucleotides: TGTGCCAGCAGTGGCGGAAACACCATATATTTT. It specifies CASSGGNTIYF.

J is TRBJ1-6 and V is TRBV27, with D perhaps matching TRBD1 (6 bases). The CDR3 totals 15 residues. Germline lookup yields CDR1 MNHEY and CDR2 SMNVEV (reference sequence). V was pared by 0 bases and J by 7 bases, with 10 bases between. CDR3 in DNA: TGTGCCAGCAGTTTATCGCAGGGGTTAAATTCACCCCTCCACTTT. It specifies CASSLSQGLNSPLHF.

This rearrangement joins TRBV6-1 to TRBJ2-5, with D possibly TRBD2 on 5 matching bases. V shed 5 bases and J shed 0 bases, with 13 bases lying between them. In germline, CDR1 is MNHNS, CDR2 SASEGT. This CDR3 is built from 15 residues. The CDR3 DNA is TGTGCCAGCAGTTTACACCCGGGATACCAAGAGACCCAGTACTTC. Residues: CASSLHPGYQETQYF.

V and J are TRBV13 and TRBJ1-2; unclear D gene. The V end lost 4 bases, the J end lost 3 bases, and 9 bases lay between the germline ends. Germline CDR1 PRHDT, CDR2 FYEKMQ (reference sequence). The CDR3 totals 13 residues. CDR3: CASSSPVDYGYTF. Written as DNA, the CDR3 is TGTGCCAGCAGCTCCCCTGTAGACTATGGCTACACCTTC.

This chain links TRBV4-1 with TRBJ2-2; TRBD1 might be the D (5 bases). Germline CDR1 and CDR2: MGHRA and YSYEKL. This CDR3 contains 18 residues. Trimming took off 3 bases at V and 1 base at J, with 18 bases between the two ends. CDR3 region: CASSHPSNPTENTGELFF. Written as DNA, the CDR3 is TGCGCCAGCAGCCATCCATCGAACCCGACAGAGAACACCGGGGAGCTGTTTTTT.

The CDR3 DNA is TGTGCCAGCAGGCTTCGGTCAGGGGGCCTTTCAGAGACCCAGTACTTC. Amino acids: CASRLRSGGLSETQYF. The chain links TRBV27 to TRBJ2-5; 8 nucleotides line up with TRBD1. Unmatched junction bases numbered 13, after V lost 6 bases and J lost 4 bases. This CDR3 contains 16 residues. Germline V gene data show CDR1 as MNHEY and CDR2 as SMNVEV (reference sequence).

This chain joins TRBV7-9 and TRBJ2-7, with TRBD2 matching 7 bases. The germline V gene has CDR1 SEHNR and CDR2 FQNEAQ (reference sequence). CDR3 length: 13 amino acids. The junction had 4 bases not matched to a gene; V was cut back by 4 bases and J by 4 bases. CDR3 nucleotides: TGTGCCAGCAGCTACGGACTAGTTTACGAGCAGTACGTC. The encoded protein is CASSYGLVYEQYV.

The chain links TRBV6-5 to TRBJ2-7; 8 nucleotides line up with TRBD1. CDR1 and CDR2 (germline): MNHEY, SVGAGI. This CDR3 is 15 amino acids long. The J segment lost 3 bases and the V segment lost 7 bases, leaving 11 bases of the junction unmatched. The CDR3 protein is CASNLRGDRYYEQYF. CDR3 in DNA: TGTGCCAGCAACCTAAGGGGGGACAGGTACTACGAGCAGTACTTC.

This clone came up once. V is TRBV6-8 and J is TRBJ2-7; TRBD2 is a possible D gene (6 bases). CDR1 is MNHGY, CDR2 SAAAGT, per germline. The CDR3 covers 14 residues. The germline V and J ends were trimmed by 1 base and 2 bases, with 9 bases remaining between them. In nucleotides, the CDR3 is TGTGCCAGCAGTTACTTGCGGGGCACCTACGAGCAGTACTTC. The encoded protein is CASSYLRGTYEQYF.

The chain employs TRBV7-2 and TRBJ2-1; unclear D gene. This CDR3 contains 12 residues. V was shortened by 5 bases and J by 4 bases, with 6 bases between the two germline ends. Per germline, CDR1 SGHTA and CDR2 FQGNSA. The CDR3 protein is CASSPSYNEQFF. CDR3 nucleotides: TGTGCCAGCAGCCCTAGTTACAATGAGCAGTTCTTC.

The chain recombines TRBV5-5 with TRBJ1-2; tentatively, D is TRBD1 (6 bases). Germline V gene data show CDR1 as SGHKS and CDR2 as YYEKEE (reference sequence). V shed 2 bases and J shed 3 bases, with 14 bases lying between them. The CDR3 has 15 residues. CDR3 region: CASSFPRDTDYGYTF. The DNA for the CDR3 is TGTGCCAGCAGCTTCCCCCGGGACACCGACTATGGCTACACCTTC.

The chain has TRBV27 and TRBJ2-1; D not resolved. Per germline, CDR1 MNHEY and CDR2 SMNVEV (reference sequence). V shed 0 bases and J shed 3 bases, with 6 bases lying between them. The CDR3 covers 14 residues. The chain's CDR3 is CASSLSGYYNEQFF. CDR3 nucleotides: TGTGCCAGCAGTTTATCGGGCTACTACAATGAGCAGTTCTTC.

This clone came up a few times. The genes are TRBV6-4 and TRBJ1-1; D perhaps matches TRBD1 (5 bases). Trimming cost V 2 bases and J 2 bases, with 6 bases left between them. This CDR3 is 13 amino acids long. Germline V gene lookup returns CDR1 MRHNA and CDR2 SNTAGT. The CDR3 loop reads CASSDRDNTEAFF. In DNA form, the CDR3 reads TGTGCCAGCAGTGACCGGGACAACACTGAAGCTTTCTTT.

CDR3 DNA sequence: TGCGCCAGCAGCATCGGAACAGGGGATCTGAATGGCTACACCTTC. Translated, it gives CASSIGTGDLNGYTF. The rearrangement joins TRBV5-1 to TRBJ1-2, with TRBD1 matching over 7 bases. CDR3 length: 15 amino acids. CDR1 SGHRS and CDR2 YFSETQ come from the germline V gene. The V gene end was trimmed by 4 bases and the J gene end by 6 bases; junction bases not matched to a gene: 12.

The gene calls are TRBV7-9 and TRBJ2-5, with D perhaps TRBD1 or TRBD2 (5 bases each). Germline-derived CDR1 and CDR2 are SEHNR and FQNEAQ (reference sequence). V gave up 5 bases and J gave up 1 base, with 11 bases separating them. The CDR3 sequence is 14 residues long. The DNA of the CDR3 is TGTGCCAGCAGCCTACCGGGACGCCAAGAGACCCAGTACTTC. Its protein product is CASSLPGRQETQYF.

The chain is built from TRBV13 and TRBJ2-1; D gene uncertain. Germline values: CDR1 PRHDT, CDR2 FYEKMQ (reference sequence). Trimming removed 2 bases from V and 4 bases from J, with 0 bases in between. The CDR3 contains 11 residues. The CDR3 sequence: CASSLYNEQFF. CDR3 in DNA: TGTGCCAGCAGCTTATACAATGAGCAGTTCTTC.

The CDR3 DNA sequence: TGTGCCAGCAGTGAAGGTCAGGGAGGCAATCAGCCCCAGCATTTT. It yields the protein CASSEGQGGNQPQHF. The chain recombines TRBV6-1 with TRBJ1-5, with D possibly matching TRBD1 (5 bases). The CDR3 covers 15 residues. From germline, CDR1 is MNHNS and CDR2 SASEGT. V shed 1 base and J shed 2 bases, with 9 bases lying between them.

V is TRBV28 and J is TRBJ1-5; no clear D. In germline, CDR1 is MDHEN, CDR2 SYDVKM. The CDR3 has 15 residues. V was clipped by 3 bases and J by 1 base, with 10 bases between them. DNA for the CDR3: TGTGCCAGCAGTTTGGGCTTGGGGAGCAATCAGCCCCAGCATTTT. Translating gives CASSLGLGSNQPQHF.

V is TRBV4-1 and J is TRBJ1-5; D not resolved. Germline CDR1 MGHRA, CDR2 YSYEKL. Deletions cut 0 bases from V and 4 bases from J, with 10 bases between. The CDR3 is 15 amino acids. In DNA form, the CDR3 reads TGCGCCAGCAGCCAAGACCTTCCCCCGAATCAGCCCCAGCATTTT. Encoded protein: CASSQDLPPNQPQHF.

The chain links TRBV6-5 to TRBJ1-5, with TRBD1 as a possible D gene (5 bases). CDR3 size: 15 residues. Per the germline V gene, CDR1 is MNHEY and CDR2 is SVGAGI. V lost 4 bases and J 5 bases, leaving 15 bases between the germline ends. DNA of the CDR3: TGTGCCAGCAGTTTCGGGACTCCGGGGGATCAGCCCCAGCATTTT. Its protein is CASSFGTPGDQPQHF.